This T cell receptor beta chain was retrieved from a study of high-grade serous ovarian cancer treatment subgroups. Study in general: Each sample yielded on average about 7,000 unique TCR beta rearrangements from approximately 15,000 reads.

Tumor samples were obtained before definitive surgery or chemotherapy. General study points: Higher neoantigen levels went with greater TCR clonal relatedness. Bulk tumor TCR sequencing gave no spatial information.

A word on this clone: The antigen is unknown.

Trimming took 1 base from V and 0 from J, leaving 13 bases between them. Germline lookup yields CDR1 KGHSH and CDR2 LQKENI. The CDR3 has 18 amino acids. Generated by immunoSEQ multiplex PCR, the TCRdb table keeps only in-frame clones and is missing some. The sample lists about 5,200 clones, over 70% occurring once. The source material was tumor tissue. The clonotype comes from a human donor with high-grade serous ovarian cancer. The V and J genes are TRBV18 and TRBJ2-6; D is undetermined. Here the CDR3 reads CASSPQRPGNSGANVLTF. The CDR3 coding sequence is TGTGCCAGCTCACCACAGAGACCGGGTAACTCTGGGGCCAACGTCCTGACTTTC. The variable domain in full, completed from reference TRBV18 and TRBJ2-6, reads NAGVMQNPRHLVRRRGQEARLRCSPMKGHSHVYWYRQLPEEGLKFMVYLQKENIIDESGMPKERFSAEFPKEGPSILRIQQVVRGDSAAYFCASSPQRPGNSGANVLTFGAGSRLTVL.